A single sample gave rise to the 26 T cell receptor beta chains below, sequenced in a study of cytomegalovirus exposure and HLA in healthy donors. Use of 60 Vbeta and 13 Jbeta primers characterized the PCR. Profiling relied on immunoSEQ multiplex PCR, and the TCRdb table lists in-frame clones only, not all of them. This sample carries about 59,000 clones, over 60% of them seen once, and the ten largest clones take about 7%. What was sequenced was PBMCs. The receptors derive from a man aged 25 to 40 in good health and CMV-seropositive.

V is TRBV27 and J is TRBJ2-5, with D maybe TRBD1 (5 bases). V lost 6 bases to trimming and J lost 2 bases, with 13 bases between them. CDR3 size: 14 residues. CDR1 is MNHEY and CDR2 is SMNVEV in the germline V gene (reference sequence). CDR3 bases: TGTGCCAGCAGGGCTAAGGGGTTTCAAGAGACCCAGTACTTC. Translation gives CASRAKGFQETQYF.

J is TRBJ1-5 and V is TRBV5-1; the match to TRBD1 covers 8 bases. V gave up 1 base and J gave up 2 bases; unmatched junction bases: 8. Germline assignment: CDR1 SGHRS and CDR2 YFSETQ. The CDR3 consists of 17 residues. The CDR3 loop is CASSLQGMGQGNQPQHF. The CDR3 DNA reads TGCGCCAGCAGCTTGCAGGGTATGGGACAGGGCAATCAGCCCCAGCATTTT.

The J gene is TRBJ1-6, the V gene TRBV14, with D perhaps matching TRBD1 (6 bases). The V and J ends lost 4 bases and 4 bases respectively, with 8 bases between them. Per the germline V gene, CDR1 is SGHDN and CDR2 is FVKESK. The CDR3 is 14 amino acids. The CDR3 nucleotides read TGTGCCAGCAGCCGGGGACAATATAATTCACCCCTCCACTTT. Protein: CASSRGQYNSPLHF.

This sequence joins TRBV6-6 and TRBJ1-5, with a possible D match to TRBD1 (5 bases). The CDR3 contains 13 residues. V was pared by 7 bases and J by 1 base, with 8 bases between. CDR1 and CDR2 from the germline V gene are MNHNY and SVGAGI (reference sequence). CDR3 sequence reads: CASMAGSNQPQHF. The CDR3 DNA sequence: TGTGCCAGCATGGCAGGGAGCAATCAGCCCCAGCATTTT.

The CDR3 sequence: CAWSVRRGFSSSYNEQFF. CDR3 in DNA: TGTGCCTGGAGTGTACGCCGGGGGTTTTCCAGCTCCTACAATGAGCAGTTCTTC. The chain employs TRBV30 and TRBJ2-1, with a tentative D call TRBD2 (6 bases). Trimming stripped 0 bases from V and 0 bases from J, with 18 bases between. CDR3 length equals 18 residues. Germline V CDR1 and CDR2: GTSNPN, SVGIG (reference sequence).

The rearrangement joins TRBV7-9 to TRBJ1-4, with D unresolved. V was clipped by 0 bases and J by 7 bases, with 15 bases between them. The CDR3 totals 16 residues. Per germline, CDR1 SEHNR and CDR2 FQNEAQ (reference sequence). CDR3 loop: CASSLARGRAGEKLFF. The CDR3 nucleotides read TGTGCCAGCAGCTTAGCGAGAGGGAGAGCGGGTGAAAAACTGTTTTTT.

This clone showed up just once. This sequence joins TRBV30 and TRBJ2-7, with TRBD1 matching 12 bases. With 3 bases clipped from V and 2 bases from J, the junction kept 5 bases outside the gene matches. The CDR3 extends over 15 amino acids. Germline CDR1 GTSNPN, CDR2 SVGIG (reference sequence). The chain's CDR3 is CAWSLGDRGPYEQYF. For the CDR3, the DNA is TGTGCCTGGAGCCTCGGGGACAGGGGGCCCTACGAGCAGTACTTC.

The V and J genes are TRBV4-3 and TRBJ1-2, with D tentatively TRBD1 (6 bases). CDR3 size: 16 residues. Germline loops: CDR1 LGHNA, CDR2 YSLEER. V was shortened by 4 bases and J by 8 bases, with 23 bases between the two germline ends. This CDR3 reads CASSRNRAGDLGGYTF. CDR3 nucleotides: TGCGCCAGCAGCCGCAACAGGGCAGGGGATCTGGGGGGCTACACCTTC.

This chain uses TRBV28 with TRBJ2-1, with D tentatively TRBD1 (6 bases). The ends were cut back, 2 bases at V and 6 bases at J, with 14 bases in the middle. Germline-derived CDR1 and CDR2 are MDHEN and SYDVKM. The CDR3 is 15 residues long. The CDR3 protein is CASSLQQGFPNEQFF. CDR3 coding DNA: TGTGCCAGCAGTTTACAACAGGGATTCCCCAATGAGCAGTTCTTC.

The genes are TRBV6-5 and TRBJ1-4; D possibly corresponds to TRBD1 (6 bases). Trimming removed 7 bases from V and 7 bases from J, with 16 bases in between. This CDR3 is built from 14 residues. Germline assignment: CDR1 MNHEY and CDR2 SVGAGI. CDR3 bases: TGTGCCAGCATTCCGGGGGGCATTAGTGAAAAACTGTTTTTT. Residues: CASIPGGISEKLFF.

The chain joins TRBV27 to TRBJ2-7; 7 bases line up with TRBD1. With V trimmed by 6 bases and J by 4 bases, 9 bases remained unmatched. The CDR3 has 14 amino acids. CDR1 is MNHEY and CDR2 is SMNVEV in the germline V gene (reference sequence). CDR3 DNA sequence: TGTGCCAGCAGGGGGGTAGGGGGCTTTTACGAGCAGTACTTC. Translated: CASRGVGGFYEQYF.

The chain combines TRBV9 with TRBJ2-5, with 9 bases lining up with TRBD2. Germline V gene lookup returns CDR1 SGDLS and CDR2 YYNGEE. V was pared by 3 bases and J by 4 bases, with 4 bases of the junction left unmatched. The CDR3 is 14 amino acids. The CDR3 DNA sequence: TGTGCCAGCAGCGCATTTAGCGGGGGAGAGACCCAGTACTTC. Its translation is CASSAFSGGETQYF. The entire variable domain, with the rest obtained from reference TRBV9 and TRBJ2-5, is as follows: DSGVTQTPKHLITATGQRVTLRCSPRSGDLSVYWYQQSLDQGLQFLIQYYNGEERAKGNILERFSAQQFPDLHSELNLSSLELGDSALYFCASSAFSGGETQYFGPGTRLLVL.

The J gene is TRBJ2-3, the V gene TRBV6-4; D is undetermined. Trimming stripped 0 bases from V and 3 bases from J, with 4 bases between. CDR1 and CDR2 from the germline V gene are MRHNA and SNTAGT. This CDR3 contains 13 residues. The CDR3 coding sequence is TGTGCCAGCAGTGACTCGACTACAGATACGCAGTATTTT. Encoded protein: CASSDSTTDTQYF.

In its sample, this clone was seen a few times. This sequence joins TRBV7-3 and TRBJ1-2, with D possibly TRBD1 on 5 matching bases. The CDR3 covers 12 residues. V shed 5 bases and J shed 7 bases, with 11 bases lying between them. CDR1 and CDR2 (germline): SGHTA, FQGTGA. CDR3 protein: CASSPDRIGYTF. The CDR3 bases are TGTGCCAGCAGCCCCGACAGAATTGGCTACACCTTC. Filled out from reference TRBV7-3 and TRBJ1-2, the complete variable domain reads GAGVSQTPSNKVTEKGKYVELRCDPISGHTALYWYRQSLGQGPEFLIYFQGTGAADDSGLPNDRFFAVRPEGSVSTLKIQRTERGDSAVYLCASSPDRIGYTFGSGTRLTVV.

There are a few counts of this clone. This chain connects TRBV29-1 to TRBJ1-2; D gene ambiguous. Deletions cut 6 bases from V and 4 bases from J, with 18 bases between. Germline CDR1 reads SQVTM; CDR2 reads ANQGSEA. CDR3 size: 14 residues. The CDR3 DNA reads TGCAGCGTGGATCTTGGCGGCAGAATCTATGGCTACACCTTC. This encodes CSVDLGGRIYGYTF. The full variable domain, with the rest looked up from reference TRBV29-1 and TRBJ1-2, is SAVISQKPSRDICQRGTSLTIQCQVDSQVTMMFWYRQQPGQSLTLIATANQGSEATYESGFVIDKFPISRPNLTFSTLTVSNMSPEDSSIYLCSVDLGGRIYGYTFGSGTRLTVV.

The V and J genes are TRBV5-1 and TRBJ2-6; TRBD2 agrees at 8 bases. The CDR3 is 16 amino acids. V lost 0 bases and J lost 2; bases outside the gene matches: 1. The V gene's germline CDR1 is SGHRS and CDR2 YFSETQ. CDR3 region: CASSLAGGAGANVLTF. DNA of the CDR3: TGCGCCAGCAGCTTGGCCGGGGGGGCTGGGGCCAACGTCCTGACTTTC.

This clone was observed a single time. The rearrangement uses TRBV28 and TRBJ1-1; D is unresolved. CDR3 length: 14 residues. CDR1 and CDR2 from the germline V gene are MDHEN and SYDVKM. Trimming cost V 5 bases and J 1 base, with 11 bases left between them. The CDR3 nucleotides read TGTGCCAGCAGTAGAACGGACTCGAACACTGAAGCTTTCTTT. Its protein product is CASSRTDSNTEAFF. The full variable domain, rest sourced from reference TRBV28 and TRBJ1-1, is DVKVTQSSRYLVKRTGEKVFLECVQDMDHENMFWYRQDPGLGLRLIYFSYDVKMKEKGDIPEGYSVSREKKERFSLILESASTNQTSMYLCASSRTDSNTEAFFGQGTRLTVV.

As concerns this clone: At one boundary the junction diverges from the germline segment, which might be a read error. CDR3 DNA: TGTGCCAGCAGTTCCGACAGGTCCCTTATTCTCTTT. Its protein product is CASSSDRSLILF. V is TRBV7-9 and J is TRBJ1-6; perhaps TRBD1 as D (6 bases). The germline V gene has CDR1 SEHNR and CDR2 FQNEAQ (reference sequence). This CDR3 is 12 amino acids long.

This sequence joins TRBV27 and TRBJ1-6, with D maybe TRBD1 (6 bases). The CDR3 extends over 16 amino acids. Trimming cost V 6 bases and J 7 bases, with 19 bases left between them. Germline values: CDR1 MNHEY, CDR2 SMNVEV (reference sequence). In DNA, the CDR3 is TGTGCCAGCAGGGGGATACAGGGTAGGACGAATTCACCCCTCCACTTT. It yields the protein CASRGIQGRTNSPLHF.

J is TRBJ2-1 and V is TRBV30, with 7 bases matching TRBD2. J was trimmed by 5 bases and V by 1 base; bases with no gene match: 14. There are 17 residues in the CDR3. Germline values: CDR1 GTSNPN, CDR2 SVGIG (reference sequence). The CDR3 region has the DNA TGTGCCTGGAGTGGGAGGGCCGGGGCGGGGAGGGACAATGAGCAGTTCTTC. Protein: CAWSGRAGAGRDNEQFF.

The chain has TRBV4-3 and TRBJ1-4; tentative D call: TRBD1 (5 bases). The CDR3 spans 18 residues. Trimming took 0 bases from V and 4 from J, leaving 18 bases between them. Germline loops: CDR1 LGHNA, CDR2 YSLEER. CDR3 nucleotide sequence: TGCGCCAGCAGCCAAGATACCGGGCCAGGGCGGGGTAATGAAAAACTGTTTTTT. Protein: CASSQDTGPGRGNEKLFF.

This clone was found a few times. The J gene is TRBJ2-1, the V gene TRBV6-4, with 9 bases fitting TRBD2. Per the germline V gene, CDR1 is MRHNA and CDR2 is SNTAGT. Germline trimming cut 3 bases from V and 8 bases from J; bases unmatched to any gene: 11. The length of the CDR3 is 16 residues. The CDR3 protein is CASSEGGGGAMDEQFF. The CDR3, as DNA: TGTGCCAGCAGTGAAGGAGGCGGGGGGGCAATGGATGAGCAGTTCTTC.

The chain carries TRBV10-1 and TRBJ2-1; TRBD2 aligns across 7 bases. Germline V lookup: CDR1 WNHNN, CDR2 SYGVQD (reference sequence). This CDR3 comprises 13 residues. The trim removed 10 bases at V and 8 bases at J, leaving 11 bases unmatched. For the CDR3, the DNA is TGCGCCAAAAAAGTTGCGGGGGAGGATGAGCAGTTCTTC. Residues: CAKKVAGEDEQFF.

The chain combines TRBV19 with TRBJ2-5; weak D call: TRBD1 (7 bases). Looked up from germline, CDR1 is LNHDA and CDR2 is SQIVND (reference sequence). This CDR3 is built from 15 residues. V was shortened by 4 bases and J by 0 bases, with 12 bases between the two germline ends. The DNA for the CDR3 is TGTGCCAGTAGTAAACGCAGGGGGGACCAAGAGACCCAGTACTTC. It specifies CASSKRRGDQETQYF.

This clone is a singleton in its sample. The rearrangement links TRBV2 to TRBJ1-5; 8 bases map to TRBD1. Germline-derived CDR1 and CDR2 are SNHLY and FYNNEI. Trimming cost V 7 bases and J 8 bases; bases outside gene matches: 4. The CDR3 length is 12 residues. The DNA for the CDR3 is TGTGCCAGCACAGGGGGCCCAGAGCCCCAGCATTTT. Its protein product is CASTGGPEPQHF.

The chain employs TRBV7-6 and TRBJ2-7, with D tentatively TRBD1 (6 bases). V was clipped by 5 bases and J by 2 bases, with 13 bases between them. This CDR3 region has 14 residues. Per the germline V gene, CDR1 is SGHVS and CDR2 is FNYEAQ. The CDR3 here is CASSPTGTPYEQYF. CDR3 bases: TGTGCCAGCAGCCCGACCGGGACACCCTACGAGCAGTACTTC.